The 30 T cell receptor beta chains below were found in one sample sequenced in a study of blood T cell repertoires in COVID-19. Sequenced by immunoSEQ multiplex PCR; TCRdb stores in-frame clones only, minus some. In the table there are about 43,000 clones, about 86% of which are singletons. Sequencing was carried out using peripheral blood. All receptors derive from a man aged 35 to 55 with COVID-19, enrolled during active disease.

This rearrangement joins TRBV5-1 to TRBJ1-4, with D possibly TRBD1 on 5 matching bases. This CDR3 contains 14 residues. V lost 0 bases, J lost 5 bases, and 8 bases lay in between. Germline-derived CDR1 and CDR2 are SGHRS and YFSETQ. The CDR3 here is CASSLAGRNEKLFF. The CDR3 nucleotides read TGCGCCAGCAGCTTGGCAGGGCGGAATGAAAAACTGTTTTTT.

The chain uses TRBV2 and TRBJ2-7; D is undetermined. The CDR3 sequence is 12 residues long. Deletions cut 5 bases from V and 2 bases from J, with 7 bases between. In germline, CDR1 is SNHLY, CDR2 FYNNEI. CDR3 in amino acids: CASSSTAYEQYF. Here the CDR3 DNA reads TGTGCCAGCAGTAGTACTGCCTACGAGCAGTACTTC.

V is TRBV5-1 and J is TRBJ1-6; D unclear. Germline V gene data show CDR1 as SGHRS and CDR2 as YFSETQ. The CDR3 runs 15 residues. Trimming left V 4 bases short and J 9 bases short, with 17 bases between. CDR3 DNA sequence: TGCGCCAGCAGCCTAGAAAATACTTACGGTTCACCCCTCCACTTT. Translation: CASSLENTYGSPLHF.

The chain joins TRBV4-1 to TRBJ1-5, with D uncertain. CDR1 is MGHRA, CDR2 YSYEKL, per germline. Trimming stripped 1 base from V and 6 bases from J, with 10 bases between. This CDR3 contains 14 residues. The CDR3 loop is CASSQGGVSQPQHF. The CDR3 DNA reads as TGCGCCAGCAGCCAAGGAGGAGTAAGTCAGCCCCAGCATTTT.

This rearrangement joins TRBV5-1 to TRBJ1-1; 8 bases align to TRBD1. V lost 4 bases, J lost 1 base, and 6 bases stayed unmatched. CDR1 is SGHRS and CDR2 is YFSETQ in the germline V gene. The CDR3 covers 15 residues. The CDR3 reads CASSPDGQGNTEAFF. The CDR3 DNA reads TGCGCCAGCAGCCCGGACGGACAGGGGAACACTGAAGCTTTCTTT.

The chain is built from TRBV24-1 and TRBJ2-5; D is possibly TRBD1 (5 bases). This CDR3 has 15 amino acids. The V end was cut by 4 bases, the J end by 5 bases, with 16 bases between. The germline V gene has CDR1 KGHDR and CDR2 SFDVKD. CDR3 residues: CATSDPTVFGETQYF. The CDR3 DNA sequence: TGTGCCACCAGTGACCCGACAGTTTTTGGGGAGACCCAGTACTTC.

CDR3 coding DNA: TGTGCCAGCAGCTCGGGACAGCGGGACTATGGCTACACCTTC. It specifies CASSSGQRDYGYTF. V usage is TRBV5-6 and J usage is TRBJ1-2, with 7 bases aligning to TRBD1. This CDR3 region has 14 residues. Germline V gene lookup returns CDR1 SGHDT and CDR2 YYEEEE. Losses at the gene ends were 3 bases for V and 3 bases for J; bases not matched to a gene: 5. Full variable domain (outside the CDR3, taken from reference TRBV5-6 and TRBJ1-2): DAGVTQSPTHLIKTRGQQVTLRCSPKSGHDTVSWYQQALGQGPQFIFQYYEEEERQRGNFPDRFSGHQFPNYSSELNVNALLLGDSALYLCASSSGQRDYGYTFGSGTRLTVV.

The gene calls are TRBV11-2 and TRBJ2-1, with D hard to call. The CDR3 is 13 amino acids. The ends were cut back, 5 bases at V and 8 bases at J, with 13 bases in the middle. Germline V gene lookup returns CDR1 SGHAT and CDR2 FQNNGV. CDR3 in amino acids: CASSISFRDEQFF. CDR3 bases: TGTGCCAGCAGCATTTCATTTCGAGATGAGCAGTTCTTC.

CDR3 protein: CASSRETYETQYF. As DNA, the CDR3 is TGCGCCAGCAGTAGAGAAACGTACGAGACCCAGTACTTC. The chain is built from TRBV5-1 and TRBJ2-5; D not certain. Germline lookup yields CDR1 SGHRS and CDR2 YFSETQ. V was trimmed by 5 bases and J by 5 bases, leaving 13 bases between them. The CDR3 has 13 amino acids.

DNA for the CDR3: TGCGCCAGCAGCCAAGTCCCCCGTGGGCACCGCTCCTACAATGAGCAGTTCTTC. The encoded protein is CASSQVPRGHRSYNEQFF. The V gene is TRBV4-1, the J gene TRBJ2-1; no reliable D call. Trimming took 1 base from V and 0 from J, leaving 16 bases between them. The germline V gene encodes CDR1 MGHRA and CDR2 YSYEKL. The CDR3 runs 18 residues.

The chain uses TRBV18 and TRBJ2-7, with 8 nucleotides matching TRBD1. The CDR3 runs to 15 residues. Germline trimming cut 2 bases from V and 5 bases from J; bases unmatched to any gene: 8. The germline V gene encodes CDR1 KGHSH and CDR2 LQKENI. CDR3 in DNA: TGTGCCAGCTCACCAGGACAGGGTAAGCGGCACGAGCAGTACTTC. Its translation: CASSPGQGKRHEQYF.

This chain uses TRBV5-6 with TRBJ2-7, with D perhaps matching TRBD2 (6 bases). The CDR3 runs to 13 residues. V lost 3 bases and J lost 0, with 7 bases in between. Germline V lookup: CDR1 SGHDT, CDR2 YYEEEE. The CDR3 nucleotides are TGTGCCAGCAGCTCCGGGGGCTCCTACGAGCAGTACTTC. As protein: CASSSGGSYEQYF.

The chain recombines TRBV2 with TRBJ1-5, with D unclear. The CDR3 totals 13 residues. The germline V gene has CDR1 SNHLY and CDR2 FYNNEI. Trimming took 3 bases from V and 4 from J, leaving 7 bases between them. The CDR3 loop reads CASSDTENQPQHF. In DNA, the CDR3 is TGTGCCAGCAGTGACACAGAAAATCAGCCCCAGCATTTT.

The chain is built from TRBV5-1 and TRBJ2-5; 7 positions agree with TRBD1. Germline lookup yields CDR1 SGHRS and CDR2 YFSETQ. V shed 1 base, J shed 2 bases, and the junction held 5 bases outside the gene matches. CDR3 size: 15 residues. The CDR3 region is CASSLPRDSQETQYF. The CDR3 coding sequence is TGCGCCAGCAGCTTGCCCCGGGACAGTCAAGAGACCCAGTACTTC.

The chain recombines TRBV7-9 with TRBJ2-2; 11 bases match TRBD2. Germline V CDR1 and CDR2: SEHNR, FQNEAQ (reference sequence). J gave up 2 bases and V 1 base, and 6 bases lay outside the gene matches. The CDR3 runs 18 residues. CDR3 amino acids: CASSLGASGGSNTGELFF. CDR3 DNA: TGTGCCAGCAGCTTAGGCGCTAGCGGGGGGAGCAACACCGGGGAGCTGTTTTTT.

This chain uses TRBV11-3 with TRBJ2-7; D uncertain. The CDR3 is 14 residues long. CDR1 SGHNT and CDR2 YENEEA come from the germline V gene. Trimming took 5 bases from V and 0 from J, leaving 11 bases between them. CDR3 loop: CASSPITASYEQYF. CDR3 sequence (DNA): TGTGCCAGCAGCCCAATTACAGCCTCCTACGAGCAGTACTTC. Combining the CDR3 with reference TRBV11-3 and TRBJ2-7 gives the whole variable domain EAGVVQSPRYKIIEKKQPVAFWCNPISGHNTLYWYLQNLGQGPELLIRYENEEAVDDSQLPKDRFSAERLKGVDSTLKIQPAELGDSAVYLCASSPITASYEQYFGPGTRLTVT.

This chain connects TRBV28 to TRBJ2-7; TRBD1 matches at 9 bases. The CDR3 has 16 residues. The J segment lost 0 bases and the V segment lost 5 bases, leaving 8 bases of the junction unmatched. Looked up from germline, CDR1 is MDHEN and CDR2 is SYDVKM. The CDR3 DNA is TGTGCCAGCAGTGTCATGGGACAGGGCCCCTCCTACGAGCAGTACTTC. Protein sequence: CASSVMGQGPSYEQYF.

This chain uses TRBV5-1 with TRBJ2-2, with a weak D call TRBD1 (6 bases). The germline gives CDR1 SGHRS, CDR2 YFSETQ. The V gene lost 2 bases and the J gene lost 1 base, with 9 bases spanning the gap. This CDR3 has 15 residues. In nucleotides, the CDR3 is TGCGCCAGCAGCTTACAGGGTATGAACACCGGGGAGCTGTTTTTT. It encodes CASSLQGMNTGELFF.

The count of this clone is one. V is TRBV7-2 and J is TRBJ2-5, with D tentatively TRBD1 (6 bases). Deletions cut 2 bases from V and 2 bases from J, with 9 bases between. Germline lookup yields CDR1 SGHTA and CDR2 FQGNSA. The CDR3 is 14 residues long. The CDR3 DNA reads TGTGCCAGCAGCTTACGGACAGAGCAAGAGACCCAGTACTTC. Translating gives CASSLRTEQETQYF.

This chain joins TRBV29-1 and TRBJ2-3, with a weak D call TRBD2 (5 bases). Germline assignment: CDR1 SQVTM and CDR2 ANQGSEA. The V end was cut by 2 bases, the J end by 4 bases, with 10 bases between. This CDR3 is built from 13 residues. The CDR3 sequence: CSVERLGADTQYF. DNA for the CDR3: TGCAGCGTTGAAAGACTGGGAGCAGATACGCAGTATTTT.

The chain is built from TRBV4-1 and TRBJ2-1; 8 bases line up with TRBD1. Trimming at V came to 1 base and at J to 4 bases, leaving 12 bases not matched to a gene. Germline CDR1 and CDR2: MGHRA and YSYEKL. The CDR3 covers 18 residues. DNA for the CDR3: TGCGCCAGCAGCCAAGGCCCCCCCGGGACAGGACCTTACAATGAGCAGTTCTTC. Amino acids: CASSQGPPGTGPYNEQFF.

V usage is TRBV19 and J usage is TRBJ1-2, with 8 bases identical to TRBD1. The CDR3 is 15 amino acids. Germline CDR1 LNHDA, CDR2 SQIVND (reference sequence). V lost 4 bases, J lost 0 bases, and 4 bases stayed unmatched. In nucleotides, the CDR3 is TGTGCCAGTAGTAGAGAACAGGGGGCTAACTATGGCTACACCTTC. This translates into CASSREQGANYGYTF. Complete variable domain (other parts from reference TRBV19 and TRBJ1-2): DGGITQSPKYLFRKEGQNVTLSCEQNLNHDAMYWYRQDPGQGLRLIYYSQIVNDFQKGDIAEGYSVSREKKESFPLTVTSAQKNPTAFYLCASSREQGANYGYTFGSGTRLTVV.

The chain couples TRBV25-1 to TRBJ2-1; 11 nucleotides line up with TRBD2. V lost 1 base and J lost 0; bases outside the gene matches: 2. The CDR3 loop spans 17 amino acids. Germline CDR1 MGHDK, CDR2 SYGVNS. CDR3 bases: TGTGCCAGCAGTGAATCCGGGACTAGCGGCTCCTACAATGAGCAGTTCTTC. Translated, it gives CASSESGTSGSYNEQFF.

This sequence joins TRBV15 and TRBJ1-5; TRBD1 matches 7 bases. This CDR3 has 15 residues. Germline CDR1 reads LNHNV; CDR2 reads YYDKDF (reference sequence). V shed 0 bases and J 4 bases; nucleotides not matched to a gene: 3. The CDR3 protein is CATSREQGSNQPQHF. Here the CDR3 DNA reads TGTGCCACCAGCAGAGAACAGGGGAGTAATCAGCCCCAGCATTTT.

V and J are TRBV28 and TRBJ2-5; D remains unclear. Germline V gene sequence: CDR1 MDHEN, CDR2 SYDVKM. The CDR3 is made up of 14 amino acids. Trimming took off 1 base at V and 1 base at J, with 7 bases between the two ends. CDR3 sequence (DNA): TGTGCCAGCAGTTTATCACAGAGCCAAGAGACCCAGTACTTC. It is translated as CASSLSQSQETQYF.

For the CDR3, the DNA is TGTGCCAGTAGGGGAGCCGGGGAGCTGTTTTTT. It specifies CASRGAGELFF. J is TRBJ2-2 and V is TRBV19; a weak D match, TRBD2 (5 bases). The V gene's germline CDR1 is LNHDA and CDR2 SQIVND (reference sequence). With 6 bases removed from V and 6 bases from J, the gap between germline ends came to 5 bases. This CDR3 is built from 11 residues.

The chain employs TRBV14 and TRBJ2-1, with 8 bases aligning to TRBD2. V shed 3 bases, J shed 2 bases, and the junction held 3 bases outside the gene matches. The CDR3 length is 15 residues. Germline V lookup: CDR1 SGHDN, CDR2 FVKESK. In DNA, the CDR3 is TGTGCCAGCAGCCACTTGCGGGGGGCCTACAATGAGCAGTTCTTC. This gives the protein CASSHLRGAYNEQFF.

This rearrangement joins TRBV9 to TRBJ1-6; D is unclear. The CDR3 runs 13 residues. The V gene lost 0 bases and the J gene lost 7 bases, with 5 bases spanning the gap. From germline, CDR1 is SGDLS and CDR2 YYNGEE. CDR3 protein: CASSVAGNSPLHF. For the CDR3, the DNA is TGTGCCAGCAGCGTAGCAGGCAATTCACCCCTCCACTTT.

J is TRBJ2-7 and V is TRBV29-1; TRBD1 agrees at 7 bases. CDR1 SQVTM and CDR2 ANQGSEA come from the germline V gene. The CDR3 is 13 residues long. V lost 4 bases, J lost 2 bases, and 5 bases stayed unmatched. The CDR3 sequence: CSVVGTAPYEQYF. In DNA, the CDR3 is TGCAGCGTTGTAGGGACAGCACCCTACGAGCAGTACTTC.

The table lists this clone with a few counts. This chain connects TRBV4-2 to TRBJ2-7, with 10 positions matching TRBD2. Per the germline V gene, CDR1 is LGHNA and CDR2 is YNFKEQ. V was clipped by 1 base and J by 5 bases; unmatched bases: 11. CDR3 size: 17 residues. CDR3 nucleotides: TGTGCCAGCAGCCAAGCTTATCGGCTAGCGGGAGCTAACGAGCAGTACTTC. Amino acids: CASSQAYRLAGANEQYF.